This T cell receptor (beta chain) originates from a study of blood T cell repertoires in COVID-19. Study context: COVID-19 samples collected from the United States, Italy and Spain covered acute and convalescent phases.

The CDR3 has 13 residues. Looked up from germline, CDR1 is GTSNPN and CDR2 is SVGIG (reference sequence). Trimming removed 4 bases from V and 1 base from J; junction bases left unmatched: 3. Produced via immunoSEQ multiplex PCR; TCRdb's table is partial and in-frame only. The sample carries 350,000 to 400,000 clones, 89% recorded once. Cohort placement rested on clinical history that participants reported themselves. Sequenced material: PBMCs or T cells enriched from blood (not recorded which). The gene calls are TRBV30 and TRBJ1-1; 7 bases map to TRBD1. This receptor was taken from a woman aged 25 to 39 who had recovered from COVID-19. In nucleotides, the CDR3 is TGTGCCTGGACGGACAGGACGAACACTGAAGCTTTCTTT. Protein sequence: CAWTDRTNTEAFF.